This T cell receptor beta chain was captured in a study of CD8+ T cells in alopecia areata (dated by TCRdb to 2017 to 2018). Regarding the study in general: The treated patients, all with moderate-to-severe alopecia areata, were enrolled in an open-label pilot trial of oral tofacitinib given at 5 to 10 mg twice daily. immunoSEQ multiplex PCR using 35 Vbeta forward primers and 13 Jbeta reverse primers was used to amplify TCRbeta CDR3 regions. Patients stayed on tofacitinib for 6 to 18 months and then had 6 months of follow-up off drug so that delayed response and recurrence could be assessed. Scalp clonality was compared among normal scalp (n=4), patchy alopecia areata scalp (n=8), and alopecia totalis/universalis scalp (n=8). RNA came from the PAXgene miRNA kit for fixed scalp, the miRNeasy kit for PBMCs, and the RNeasy kit for mouse skin. The study used high-throughput TCRbeta sequencing to examine T cell clonal expansion in alopecia areata, in both the C3H/HeJ mouse model and human patients. Patients on tofacitinib were biopsied at baseline and after 4 and 24 weeks of treatment, and several of the patients also had a later scalp biopsy. In humans, TCRbeta sequencing was performed on scalp tissue and on sorted CD4+ and CD8+ peripheral blood T cells from healthy controls and from patients with patchy or totalis/universalis alopecia areata. Beyond this particular receptor, the publication reports: Scalp TCR repertoire analysis is complicated because resident alphabeta T cells in normal human skin are also sequenced, whereas mouse skin is dominated by gammadelta T cells. Shared TCR sequences between patients were less evident than in mice, which may be partly attributable to HLA diversity in the patient population. Compared with normal scalp, lesional scalp, particularly in alopecia totalis/universalis, had higher clonality and more expanded CD8+ clones, which suggests antigenic drive.

Concerning this clone itself: What antigen it recognizes has not been identified. No per-base quality is available; no much larger clone lies one base away.

The library relied on the immunoSEQ multiplex PCR assay. To provide template for TCR sequencing, every sample had RNA extracted and reverse transcribed into cDNA. SuperScript III was used for first-strand cDNA synthesis, primed with a 2:1 mix of oligo-dT and random hexamers. A synthetic immune receptor repertoire was used to measure amplification bias, and any remaining bias was corrected computationally. The authors' pipeline ran thus. Raw reads were preprocessed to remove errors, and CDR3 was defined according to IMGT conventions as the region from the conserved cysteine to phenylalanine. Clonality was computed as 1 minus the Shannon entropy, with the entropy normalized by log2 of the number of productive unique TCRs. Whether each scalp clone was CD4 or CD8 was inferred by checking scalp TCRbeta sequences against the CD4 and CD8 repertoires from sorted blood. TCRdb re-hosts the immuneACCESS table, in-frame sequences only. Its copies lack some clones; in the studies checked, an unresolved V gene accounts for under half of them, and the cause for the rest is not known. D and trimming come from the DNA, and the V and J calls and clone size come from that table. Recorded for this sample are some 130,000 clones; approximately 49% of them occurred a single time. About 17% of the sample is taken by the ten largest.

The intended sense of this specimen's time point label: baseline before oral tofacitinib. Lesional scalp punch biopsies and peripheral blood were collected from alopecia areata patients. PBMCs were separated by density centrifugation and stained for CD3, CD4 and CD8, after which CD4+ and CD8+ T cells were sorted on a FACSAria. Spanning cysteine to phenylalanine, the CDR3 consists of 11 amino acids. Of the read, only the CDR3 DNA is kept; its 33 bases are in frame from base 1. The junction shows trimming of 3 bases on V and 8 bases on J, plus 7 bases between the germline ends. According to the germline V gene (reference sequence), CDR1 reads GTSNPN and CDR2 reads SVGIG.

This specimen was CD8+ T cells sorted from blood, taken at week 0. The rearranged segments are TRBV30 and TRBJ2-2; TRBD2 is a possible D gene, resting on 5 matching bases. This TCR came from a human donor with alopecia areata. The CDR3 in this case is CAWSSGGELFF. The DNA sequence reads TGTGCCTGGAGCTCGGGGGGGGAGCTGTTTTTT.